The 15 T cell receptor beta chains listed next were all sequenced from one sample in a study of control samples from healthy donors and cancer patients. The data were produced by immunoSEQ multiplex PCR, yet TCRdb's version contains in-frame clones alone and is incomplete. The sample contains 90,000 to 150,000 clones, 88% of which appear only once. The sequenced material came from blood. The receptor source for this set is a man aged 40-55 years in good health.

The CDR3 nucleotides read TGTGCCACTGAGGACATCGTCTCCTACGAGCAGTACTTC. Protein: CATEDIVSYEQYF. The chain recombines TRBV24-1 with TRBJ2-7; the D gene is possibly TRBD1 (5 bases). V was shortened by 10 bases and J by 0 bases, with 12 bases between the two germline ends. From germline, CDR1 is KGHDR and CDR2 SFDVKD. The CDR3 loop spans 13 amino acids.

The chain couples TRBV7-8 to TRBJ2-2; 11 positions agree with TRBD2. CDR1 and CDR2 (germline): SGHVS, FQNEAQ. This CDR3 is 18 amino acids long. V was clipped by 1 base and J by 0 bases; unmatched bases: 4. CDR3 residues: CASSLVLAGASNTGELFF. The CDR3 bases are TGTGCCAGCAGCTTAGTACTAGCGGGGGCCTCGAACACCGGGGAGCTGTTTTTT.

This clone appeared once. The chain's CDR3 is CASSSDRGREQYF. CDR3 bases: TGTGCCAGCAGCTCGGACAGGGGGCGAGAGCAGTACTTC. The V gene is TRBV7-3, the J gene TRBJ2-7; TRBD1 agrees at 11 bases. CDR1 and CDR2 (germline): SGHTA, FQGTGA. V trimming: 4 bases; J trimming: 7 bases; junction bases outside the gene matches: 3. The CDR3 has 13 amino acids.

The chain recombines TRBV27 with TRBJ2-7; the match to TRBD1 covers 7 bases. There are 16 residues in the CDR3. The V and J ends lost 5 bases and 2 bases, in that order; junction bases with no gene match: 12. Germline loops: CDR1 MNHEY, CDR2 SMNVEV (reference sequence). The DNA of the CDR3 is TGTGCCAGCAGTCCTCCTACGGACAGGCAACCCTACGAGCAGTACTTC. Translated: CASSPPTDRQPYEQYF.

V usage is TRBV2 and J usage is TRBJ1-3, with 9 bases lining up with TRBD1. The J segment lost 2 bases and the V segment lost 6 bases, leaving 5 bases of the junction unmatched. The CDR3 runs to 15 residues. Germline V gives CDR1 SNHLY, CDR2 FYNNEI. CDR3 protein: CASRGQGIPGNTIYF. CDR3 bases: TGTGCCAGCAGAGGACAGGGGATACCTGGAAACACCATATATTTT.

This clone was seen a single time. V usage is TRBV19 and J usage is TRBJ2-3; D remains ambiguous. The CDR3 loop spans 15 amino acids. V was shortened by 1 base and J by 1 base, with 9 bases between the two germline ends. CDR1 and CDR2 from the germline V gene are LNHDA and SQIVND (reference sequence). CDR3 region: CASSIAAYGTDTQYF. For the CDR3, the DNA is TGTGCCAGTAGTATAGCAGCGTACGGCACAGATACGCAGTATTTT.

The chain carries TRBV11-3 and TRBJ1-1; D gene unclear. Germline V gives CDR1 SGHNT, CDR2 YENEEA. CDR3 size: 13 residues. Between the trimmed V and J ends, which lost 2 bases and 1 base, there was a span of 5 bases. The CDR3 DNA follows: TGTGCCAGCAGCTTACAAAGGAACACTGAAGCTTTCTTT. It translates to CASSLQRNTEAFF.

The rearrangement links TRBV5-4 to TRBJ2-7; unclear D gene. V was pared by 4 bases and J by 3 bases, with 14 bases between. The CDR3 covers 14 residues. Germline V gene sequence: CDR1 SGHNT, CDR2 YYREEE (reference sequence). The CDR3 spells CASSPASKNYEQYF. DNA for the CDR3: TGTGCCAGCAGCCCGGCCTCGAAAAACTACGAGCAGTACTTC.

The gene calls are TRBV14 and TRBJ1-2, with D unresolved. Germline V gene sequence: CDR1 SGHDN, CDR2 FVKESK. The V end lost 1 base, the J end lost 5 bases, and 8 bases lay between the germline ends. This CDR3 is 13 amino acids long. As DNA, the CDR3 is TGTGCCAGCAGCCAAGTGAAGGGTTATGGCTACACCTTC. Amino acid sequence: CASSQVKGYGYTF.

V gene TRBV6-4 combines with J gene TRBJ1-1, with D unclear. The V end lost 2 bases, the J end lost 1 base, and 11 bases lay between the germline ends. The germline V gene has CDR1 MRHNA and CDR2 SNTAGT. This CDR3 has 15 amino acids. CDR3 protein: CASSDHWHKNTEAFF. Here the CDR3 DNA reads TGTGCCAGCAGTGACCACTGGCATAAGAACACTGAAGCTTTCTTT.

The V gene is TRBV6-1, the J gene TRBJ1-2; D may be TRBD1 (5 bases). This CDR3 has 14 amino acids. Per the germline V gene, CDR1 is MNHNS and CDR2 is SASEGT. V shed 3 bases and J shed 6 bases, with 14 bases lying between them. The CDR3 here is CASSEPGLPHGYTF. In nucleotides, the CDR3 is TGTGCCAGCAGTGAGCCGGGACTCCCTCATGGCTACACCTTC.

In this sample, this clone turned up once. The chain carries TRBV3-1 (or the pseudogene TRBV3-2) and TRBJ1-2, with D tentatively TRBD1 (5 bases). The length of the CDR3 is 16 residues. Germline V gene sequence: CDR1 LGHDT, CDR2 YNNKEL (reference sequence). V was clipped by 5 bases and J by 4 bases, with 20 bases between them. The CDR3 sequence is CASSDTIRGSGYGYTF. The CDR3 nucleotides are TGTGCCAGCAGCGATACTATCCGGGGGTCTGGCTATGGCTACACCTTC.

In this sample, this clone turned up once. The CDR3 DNA is TGTGCCTGGAGCGCAGGCTCGGCCCATCTCGAAAAACTGTTTTTT. Protein sequence: CAWSAGSAHLEKLFF. The chain combines TRBV30 with TRBJ1-4, with D hard to call. Germline CDR1 GTSNPN, CDR2 SVGIG (reference sequence). The CDR3 has 15 residues. The V and J ends lost 3 bases and 8 bases respectively, with 19 bases between them.

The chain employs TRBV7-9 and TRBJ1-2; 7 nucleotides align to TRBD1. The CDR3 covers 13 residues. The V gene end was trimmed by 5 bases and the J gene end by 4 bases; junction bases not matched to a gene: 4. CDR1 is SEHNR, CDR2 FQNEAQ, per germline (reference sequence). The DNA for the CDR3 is TGTGCCAGCAGCGCGACAGGGACCTATGGCTACACCTTC. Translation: CASSATGTYGYTF.

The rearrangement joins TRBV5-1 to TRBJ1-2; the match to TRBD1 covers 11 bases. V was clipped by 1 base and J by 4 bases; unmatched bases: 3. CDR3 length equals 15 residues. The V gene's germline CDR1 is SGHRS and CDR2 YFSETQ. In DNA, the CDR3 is TGCGCCAGCAGCTTGTCCGGGACAGGGGGCTATGGCTACACCTTC. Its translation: CASSLSGTGGYGYTF.